These T cell receptor beta chains were read from a single sample in a study of OX40 agonist ivuxolimab in advanced cancers. Clones were sequenced by immunoSEQ multiplex PCR, and TCRdb holds only the in-frame ones, with some missing. The sample records about 58,000 clones, about 86% being singletons. This specimen was CD4+ or CD8+ T cells sorted from blood, taken in a trial of the OX40 agonist ivuxolimab. The receptors were sampled from an adult with an advanced solid tumor such as melanoma, head and neck, liver or kidney cancer. CDR3s include the opening cysteine and the closing phenylalanine or tryptophan. D genes are given only for firm matches.

D gene: TRBD1
V gene: TRBV7-8
J gene: TRBJ2-7
CDR3 protein: CASSLGQGTLYEQYF

D gene: TRBD2
V gene: TRBV5-6
J gene: TRBJ2-5
CDR3 protein: CASSTLAGPQETQYF

D gene: -
V gene: TRBV5-5
J gene: TRBJ2-2
CDR3 protein: CASSFTLAGELFF

D gene: -
V gene: TRBV5-1
J gene: TRBJ1-3
CDR3 protein: CASSLAGRDLRNTIYF

D gene: TRBD1
V gene: TRBV18
J gene: TRBJ2-1
CDR3 protein: CASSLGQVPSYNEQFF

D gene: -
V gene: TRBV14
J gene: TRBJ2-7
CDR3 protein: CASSQDRGYEQYF

D gene: TRBD2
V gene: TRBV9
J gene: TRBJ2-2
CDR3 protein: CASSVIAGTSNTGELFF

D gene: -
V gene: TRBV6-5
J gene: TRBJ2-3
CDR3 protein: CASSYASEGGADTQYF

D gene: TRBD1
V gene: TRBV7-6
J gene: TRBJ1-1
CDR3 protein: CASSRDRMNTEAFF

D gene: -
V gene: TRBV27
J gene: TRBJ1-2
CDR3 protein: CASSRQPTNLNYGYTF

D gene: -
V gene: TRBV28
J gene: TRBJ2-2
CDR3 protein: CASSLGGANTGELFF

D gene: -
V gene: TRBV6-5
J gene: TRBJ1-1
CDR3 protein: CASGPYGGTEAFF

D gene: -
V gene: TRBV18
J gene: TRBJ2-7
CDR3 protein: CASSLSSSGEEQYF

D gene: TRBD1
V gene: TRBV18
J gene: TRBJ1-2
CDR3 protein: CASSSAQTGAPYGYTF

D gene: -
V gene: TRBV18
J gene: TRBJ1-6
CDR3 protein: CASSQGGRNYNSPLHF

D gene: -
V gene: TRBV4-1
J gene: TRBJ1-3
CDR3 protein: CASSQEYGTGSGNTIYF

D gene: -
V gene: TRBV6-5
J gene: TRBJ2-1
CDR3 protein: CASSPNRGTQQFF

D gene: -
V gene: TRBV7-9
J gene: TRBJ2-3
CDR3 protein: CASLVNAADTQYF

D gene: -
V gene: TRBV19
J gene: TRBJ1-5
CDR3 protein: CASSPSGLSNQPQHF

D gene: -
V gene: TRBV10-3
J gene: TRBJ1-3
CDR3 protein: CAISEDSTGNTIYF

D gene: -
V gene: TRBV7-2
J gene: TRBJ1-5
CDR3 protein: CASSLRAWGNQPQHF

D gene: -
V gene: TRBV5-1
J gene: TRBJ1-1
CDR3 protein: CASSLGRVGGTEAFF

D gene: TRBD1
V gene: TRBV11-2
J gene: TRBJ1-3
CDR3 protein: CASSLYMDRRVGNTIYF

D gene: TRBD1
V gene: TRBV6-5
J gene: TRBJ1-2
CDR3 protein: CASSLSNRGNYGYTF

D gene: -
V gene: TRBV7-9
J gene: TRBJ2-5
CDR3 protein: CASSLGNQETQYF

D gene: -
V gene: TRBV5-1
J gene: TRBJ1-2
CDR3 protein: CASSPTGPPDTF

D gene: TRBD1
V gene: TRBV18
J gene: TRBJ2-7
CDR3 protein: CASSPQGTGTYEQYF

D gene: -
V gene: TRBV18
J gene: TRBJ1-4
CDR3 protein: CASSPPQGARGEKLFF

D gene: -
V gene: TRBV7-2
J gene: TRBJ1-2
CDR3 protein: CASSLDRGKATGYTF

D gene: -
V gene: TRBV7-3
J gene: TRBJ2-7
CDR3 protein: CASSMARDYEQYF

D gene: -
V gene: TRBV30
J gene: TRBJ1-5
CDR3 protein: CAWSPRGSQPQHF

D gene: -
V gene: TRBV5-1
J gene: TRBJ1-6
CDR3 protein: CASSLGGPTNSPLHF

D gene: -
V gene: TRBV7-9
J gene: TRBJ1-3
CDR3 protein: CASSLAATGFSGNTIYF

D gene: -
V gene: TRBV5-1
J gene: TRBJ2-1
CDR3 protein: CASSWGGLGQDGYNEQFF

D gene: TRBD1
V gene: TRBV5-6
J gene: TRBJ2-4
CDR3 protein: CASSDGQGENIQYF

D gene: -
V gene: TRBV7-2
J gene: TRBJ2-3
CDR3 protein: CASSPHLWTYSGDTQYF

D gene: -
V gene: TRBV27
J gene: TRBJ1-2
CDR3 protein: CASSLSLRQNYGYTF

D gene: TRBD2
V gene: TRBV5-4
J gene: TRBJ2-5
CDR3 protein: CASSAGLAGGQQETQYF

D gene: -
V gene: TRBV7-6
J gene: TRBJ1-4
CDR3 protein: CASSPGTPLNEKLFF

D gene: -
V gene: TRBV5-1
J gene: TRBJ2-4
CDR3 protein: CASSNLDRENIQYF

D gene: TRBD1
V gene: TRBV7-9
J gene: TRBJ1-2
CDR3 protein: CASSAQGNYGYTF

D gene: -
V gene: TRBV7-8
J gene: TRBJ2-2
CDR3 protein: CASRKQGNTGELFF

D gene: -
V gene: TRBV6-5
J gene: TRBJ1-1
CDR3 protein: CASSSVGRRREAFF

D gene: TRBD1
V gene: TRBV19
J gene: TRBJ2-2
CDR3 protein: CASSPGVGQGVRTGELFF

D gene: -
V gene: TRBV6-5
J gene: TRBJ1-1
CDR3 protein: CASSYSSARGNTEAFF

D gene: TRBD1
V gene: TRBV9
J gene: -
CDR3 protein: CASSANPGTVSEQYF

D gene: -
V gene: TRBV4-2
J gene: TRBJ2-7
CDR3 protein: CASSQARGLYEQYF

D gene: TRBD2
V gene: TRBV11-1
J gene: TRBJ2-3
CDR3 protein: CASTWGGVGDTQYF

D gene: -
V gene: TRBV11-2
J gene: TRBJ1-2
CDR3 protein: CASSLAGFGGYTF

D gene: TRBD2
V gene: TRBV7-3
J gene: TRBJ2-1
CDR3 protein: CASSPWGGRNEQFF

D gene: TRBD1
V gene: TRBV5-4
J gene: TRBJ1-1
CDR3 protein: CASSLGDRLNTEAFF

D gene: -
V gene: TRBV6-1
J gene: TRBJ1-1
CDR3 protein: CASSGNPGHVTEAFF

D gene: TRBD1
V gene: TRBV30
J gene: TRBJ2-7
CDR3 protein: CAWARDRGEQYF

D gene: TRBD1
V gene: TRBV11-2
J gene: TRBJ1-1
CDR3 protein: CASSIGQGRTEAFF

D gene: TRBD2
V gene: TRBV5-1
J gene: TRBJ2-1
CDR3 protein: CASSLPQGAGGNEQFF

D gene: TRBD2
V gene: TRBV7-2
J gene: TRBJ2-3
CDR3 protein: CASSPGLAYTQYF

D gene: TRBD1
V gene: TRBV10-3
J gene: TRBJ1-2
CDR3 protein: CAISERGQGWYGYTF

D gene: -
V gene: TRBV5-6
J gene: TRBJ2-2
CDR3 protein: CASSLADGSGELFF

D gene: -
V gene: TRBV6-5
J gene: TRBJ2-1
CDR3 protein: CASRQSGQYNEQFF